Reported below is one T cell receptor (beta chain). The data were taken from a study of cytomegalovirus exposure and HLA in healthy donors. This PCR relied on a set of 60 Vbeta primers and 13 Jbeta primers. TCRdb's copy holds only in-frame clones and misses some; the assay was immunoSEQ multiplex PCR. The sample has about 150,000 clones, about three quarters seen once. Germline V CDR1 and CDR2: SEHNR, FQNEAQ (reference sequence). Trimming shortened V by 3 bases and J by 0 bases, and 9 bases separated the two germline ends. The CDR3 totals 15 residues. This sequence originates from a man aged 35-49 years in good health and CMV-seropositive. J is TRBJ1-3 and V is TRBV7-9; D call uncertain. Material: PBMCs. This chain's CDR3 is CASSLGGYSGNTIYF. CDR3 DNA sequence: TGTGCCAGCAGCTTGGGAGGTTACTCTGGAAACACCATATATTTT.